This entry describes one T cell receptor beta chain. No antigen is known for it. The CDR3 sequence is 17 residues long. V was pared by 4 bases and J by 3 bases, with 8 bases of the junction left unmatched. The germline V gene encodes CDR1 SNHLY and CDR2 FYNNEI. TCR beta CDR3 was sequenced at survey depth on immunoSEQ. TCRdb's copy holds only in-frame clones and misses some; the assay was immunoSEQ multiplex PCR. The sample contains 4,500 or so clones, 65% of which appear only once. The data stem from a study of CD8 T cell repertoires and HIV-1 epitope variants. Study-wide results and caveats: Only beta chains were identified, marking proliferation to antigen, not function.

The chain has TRBV2 and TRBJ2-2, with 10 positions matching TRBD2. What was sequenced was cultured CD8+ T cells derived from PBMCs. The source is a male donor with HIV. The CDR3 DNA sequence: TGTGCCAGCAGTGTAGGAGCGGGGGGGCGAGACACCGGGGAGCTGTTTTTT. This gives the protein CASSVGAGGRDTGELFF.